The T cell receptor beta chain described here comes from a study of molecular identifiers for immune sequencing clone quantification. Regarding the study as a whole: Among effectors, clones above 20 RNA copies held over 99% of molecules; among naive cells, under 1%. Barcode-sharing identical TCR molecules could underestimate highly expanded clone sizes.

CDR1 MNHEY and CDR2 SVGAGI come from the germline V gene. V lost 2 bases and J 4 bases, leaving 17 bases between the germline ends. The CDR3 totals 16 residues. TCRdb redid the calling of the PCR reads with MiXCR, one entry per CDR3 protein. The table has under 800,000 distinct CDR3 sequences, about 25% seen once. Regarding this clonotype: What it recognizes is unknown.

With RNA at 10%, 30% or 50%, naive CD8 libraries came from about 20,000 to 1,000,000 sorted cells. Naive CD8 T cell sorting was performed on the CD8+CD4-CCR7+CD45RA+ phenotype. V and J are TRBV6-5 and TRBJ1-1; D is possibly TRBD1 (5 bases). The specimen was naive CD8+ T cells from blood, with Jurkat cell RNA spiked in. As to subset: FACS-sorted CD8+CD4-CCR7+CD45RA+ naive T cells. The sequence came from a human donor in good health. Some libraries in this study had Jurkat cell RNA spiked in. The CDR3 spells CASSYPGGEGSTEAFF. CDR3 DNA sequence: TGTGCCAGCAGTTACCCCGGAGGGGAGGGGAGCACTGAAGCTTTCTTT.